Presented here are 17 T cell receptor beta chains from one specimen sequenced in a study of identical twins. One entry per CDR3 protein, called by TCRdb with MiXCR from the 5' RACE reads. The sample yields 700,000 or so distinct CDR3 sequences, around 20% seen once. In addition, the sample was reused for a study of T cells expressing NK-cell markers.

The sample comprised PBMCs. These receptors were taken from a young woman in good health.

CDR3 nucleotides: TGTGCCAGCACGGGACAGGGGTACGGCGAGCAGTACTTC. This encodes CASTGQGYGEQYF. V and J are TRBV27 and TRBJ2-7; 10 nucleotides agree with TRBD1. J lost 6 bases, V lost 7 bases, and 6 bases had no gene match. Germline CDR1 and CDR2: MNHEY and SMNVEV (reference sequence). This CDR3 has 13 amino acids.

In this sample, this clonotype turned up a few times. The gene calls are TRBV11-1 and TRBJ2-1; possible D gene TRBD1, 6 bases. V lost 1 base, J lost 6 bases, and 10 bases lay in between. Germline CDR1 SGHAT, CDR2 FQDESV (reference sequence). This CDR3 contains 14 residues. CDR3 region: CASSLDPGVNEQFF. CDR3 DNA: TGTGCCAGCAGCTTAGATCCAGGGGTCAATGAGCAGTTCTTC.

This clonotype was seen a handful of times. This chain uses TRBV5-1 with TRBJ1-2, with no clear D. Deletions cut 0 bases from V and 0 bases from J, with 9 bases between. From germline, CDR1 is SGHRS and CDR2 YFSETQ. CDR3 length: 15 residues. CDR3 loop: CASSLGGDSNYGYTF. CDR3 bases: TGCGCCAGCAGCTTGGGCGGAGATTCTAACTATGGCTACACCTTC.

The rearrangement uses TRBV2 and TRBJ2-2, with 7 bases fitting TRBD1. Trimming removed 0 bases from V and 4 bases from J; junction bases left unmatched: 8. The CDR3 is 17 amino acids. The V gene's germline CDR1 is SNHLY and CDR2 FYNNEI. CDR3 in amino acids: CASSEALPGQSTGELFF. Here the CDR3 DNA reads TGTGCCAGCAGTGAAGCGCTTCCGGGACAGTCCACCGGGGAGCTGTTTTTT.

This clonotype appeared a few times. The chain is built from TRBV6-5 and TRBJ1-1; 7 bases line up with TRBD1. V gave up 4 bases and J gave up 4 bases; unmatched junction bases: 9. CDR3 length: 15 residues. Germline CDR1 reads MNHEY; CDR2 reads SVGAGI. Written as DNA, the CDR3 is TGTGCCAGCAGTTTGACAGGGATATCACGCACTGAAGCTTTCTTT. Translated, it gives CASSLTGISRTEAFF.

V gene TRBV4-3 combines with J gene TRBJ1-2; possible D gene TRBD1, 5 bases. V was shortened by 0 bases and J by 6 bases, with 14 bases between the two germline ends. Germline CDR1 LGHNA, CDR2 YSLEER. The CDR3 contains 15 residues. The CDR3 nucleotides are TGCGCCAGCAGCCAAGAATGGCAGGGCATCCATGGCTACACCTTC. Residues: CASSQEWQGIHGYTF.

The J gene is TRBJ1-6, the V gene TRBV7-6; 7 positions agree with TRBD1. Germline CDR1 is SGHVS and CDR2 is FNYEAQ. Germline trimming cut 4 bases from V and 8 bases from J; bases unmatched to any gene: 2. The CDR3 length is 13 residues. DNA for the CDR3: TGTGCCAGCAGCTCAGGGGGAGATTCACCCCTCCACTTT. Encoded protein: CASSSGGDSPLHF.

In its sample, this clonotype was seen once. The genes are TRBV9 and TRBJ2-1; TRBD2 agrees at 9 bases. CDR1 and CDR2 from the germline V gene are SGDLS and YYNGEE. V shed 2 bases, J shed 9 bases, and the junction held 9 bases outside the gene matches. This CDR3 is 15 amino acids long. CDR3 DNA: TGTGCCAGCAGCGTTGTTAGCGGGAGTACCGGTGAGCAGTTCTTC. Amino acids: CASSVVSGSTGEQFF.

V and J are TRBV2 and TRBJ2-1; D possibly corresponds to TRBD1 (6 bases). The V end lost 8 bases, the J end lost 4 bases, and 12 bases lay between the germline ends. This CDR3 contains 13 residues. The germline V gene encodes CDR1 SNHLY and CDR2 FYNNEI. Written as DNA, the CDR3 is TGTGCCAGCTGGGACACCCGATACAATGAGCAGTTCTTC. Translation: CASWDTRYNEQFF.

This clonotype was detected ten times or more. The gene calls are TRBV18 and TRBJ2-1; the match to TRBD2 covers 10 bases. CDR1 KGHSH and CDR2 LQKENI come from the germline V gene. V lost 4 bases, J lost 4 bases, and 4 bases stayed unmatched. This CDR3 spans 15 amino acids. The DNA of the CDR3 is TGTGCCAGCTCACATCGGACTAGCGGTTACAATGAGCAGTTCTTC. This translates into CASSHRTSGYNEQFF.

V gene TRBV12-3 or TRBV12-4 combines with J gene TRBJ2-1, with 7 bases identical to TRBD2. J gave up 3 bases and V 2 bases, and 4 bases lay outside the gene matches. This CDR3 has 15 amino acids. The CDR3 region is CASSLRRGYYNEQFF. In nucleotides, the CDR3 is TGTGCCAGCAGTTTACGGCGGGGGTACTACAATGAGCAGTTCTTC.

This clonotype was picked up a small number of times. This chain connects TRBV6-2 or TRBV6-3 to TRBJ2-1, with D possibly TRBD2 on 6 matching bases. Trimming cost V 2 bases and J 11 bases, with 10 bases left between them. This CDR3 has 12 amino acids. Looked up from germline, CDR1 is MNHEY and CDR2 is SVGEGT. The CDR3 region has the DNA TGTGCCAGCAGTTACGGGCTAGCGAAGCAGTTCTTC. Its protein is CASSYGLAKQFF.

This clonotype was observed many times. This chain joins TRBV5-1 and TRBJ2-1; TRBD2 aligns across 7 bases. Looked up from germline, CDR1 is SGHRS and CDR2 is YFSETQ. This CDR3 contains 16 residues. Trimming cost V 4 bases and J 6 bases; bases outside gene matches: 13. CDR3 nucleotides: TGCGCCAGCAGCACAGCTAGCGGACCAACCGCCAATGAGCAGTTCTTC. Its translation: CASSTASGPTANEQFF.

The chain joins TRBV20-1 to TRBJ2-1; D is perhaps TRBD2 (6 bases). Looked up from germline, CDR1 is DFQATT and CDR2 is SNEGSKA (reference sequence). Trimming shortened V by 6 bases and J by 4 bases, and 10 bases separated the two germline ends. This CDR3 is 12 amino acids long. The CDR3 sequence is CSAIAAYNEQFF. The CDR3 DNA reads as TGCAGTGCCATAGCGGCTTACAATGAGCAGTTCTTC.

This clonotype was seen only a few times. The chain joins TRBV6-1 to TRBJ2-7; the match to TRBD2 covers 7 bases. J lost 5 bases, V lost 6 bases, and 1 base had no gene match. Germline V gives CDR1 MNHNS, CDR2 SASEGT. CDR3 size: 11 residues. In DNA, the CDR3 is TGTGCCAGCAGGCGGGGGAACGAGCAGTACTTC. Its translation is CASRRGNEQYF.

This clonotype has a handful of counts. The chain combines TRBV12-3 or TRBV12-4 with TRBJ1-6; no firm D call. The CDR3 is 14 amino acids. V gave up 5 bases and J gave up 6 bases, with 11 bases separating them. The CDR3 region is CASSGPYGNSPLHF. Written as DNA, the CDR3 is TGTGCCAGCAGTGGACCGTATGGTAATTCACCCCTCCACTTT.

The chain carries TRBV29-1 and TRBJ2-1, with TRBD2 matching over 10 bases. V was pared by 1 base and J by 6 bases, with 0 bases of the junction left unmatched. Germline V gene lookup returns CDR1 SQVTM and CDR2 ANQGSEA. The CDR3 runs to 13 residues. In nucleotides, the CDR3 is TGCAGCGTTGAAGGACTAGCGGGCAATGAGCAGTTCTTC. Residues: CSVEGLAGNEQFF.